This T cell receptor (beta chain) appears in the sequencing data of a study of T-cell reconstitution after alpha-beta-depleted transplantation in children. Trimming took off 7 bases at V and 3 bases at J, with 14 bases between the two ends. The CDR3 is 13 amino acids. The germline gives CDR1 SGDLS, CDR2 YYNGEE. TCRbeta library preparation incorporated unique molecular identifiers. MiXCR, run by TCRdb on the PCR reads, gives a single entry per CDR3 protein. The data contain approximately 640,000 distinct CDR3 sequences, 16% of them seen just once; the ten biggest clones take up about 1.1%. The chain recombines TRBV9 with TRBJ2-7, with D perhaps TRBD2 (6 bases). The sample in question was PBMCs from the stem cell graft donor, obtained from the stem cell graft. This TCR was recovered from a human donor who donated a stem cell graft to a child with acute myeloid leukemia. CDR3 sequence reads: CASARDSDYEQYF. The CDR3 nucleotides read TGTGCCAGCGCCAGGGACTCAGACTACGAGCAGTACTTC.